The 11 T cell receptor beta chains presented below share a single source sample, sequenced in a study of response to subunit inactivated influenza vaccine. From the RT-PCR reads, TCRdb called clonotypes with MiXCR, one entry per CDR3 protein. The sample has around 480,000 distinct CDR3 sequences; roughly 9.7% are singletons. The sequences come from PBMCs from blood, collected roughly 48 days after vaccination. The receptor source for this set is a man over 45 who received an inactivated influenza vaccine.

This clonotype was seen more than once but under ten times. The V and J genes are TRBV7-6 and TRBJ2-7; TRBD1 matches at 9 bases. The CDR3 runs 15 residues. V trimming: 5 bases; J trimming: 0 bases; junction bases outside the gene matches: 5. Germline V lookup: CDR1 SGHVS, CDR2 FNYEAQ. The CDR3 here is CASSIDRGFSYEQYF. In nucleotides, the CDR3 is TGTGCCAGCAGCATTGACAGGGGGTTCTCCTACGAGCAGTACTTC.

This clonotype was detected a few times. The CDR3, as DNA: TGTGCCAGCAGCTTTTCGGCAGGGTCCCCTTATGAGCAGTTCTTC. Translating it yields CASSFSAGSPYEQFF. The chain carries TRBV11-2 and TRBJ2-1; D is possibly TRBD1 (5 bases). V gave up 3 bases and J gave up 8 bases, with 17 bases separating them. The CDR3 runs to 15 residues. Germline CDR1 reads SGHAT; CDR2 reads FQNNGV.

This clonotype has ten or more counts. The rearrangement uses TRBV24-1 and TRBJ2-3, with 7 bases matching TRBD2. V trimming: 2 bases; J trimming: 4 bases; junction bases outside the gene matches: 8. This CDR3 is built from 16 residues. CDR1 and CDR2 from the germline V gene are KGHDR and SFDVKD. CDR3 DNA: TGTGCCACCAGTGATTGGGTTGCGGGGGATCCAGATACGCAGTATTTT. Translation gives CATSDWVAGDPDTQYF.

This chain connects TRBV20-1 to TRBJ2-1, with TRBD2 matching over 8 bases. Germline V gives CDR1 DFQATT, CDR2 SNEGSKA (reference sequence). The CDR3 has 13 amino acids. The ends lost 1 base at V and 9 bases at J; junction bases unmatched: 5. The DNA for the CDR3 is TGCAGTGCTAGAGTACGGGGGGGCTTTGAGCAGTTCTTC. This codes for CSARVRGGFEQFF.

This clonotype was counted only a few times. This chain joins TRBV11-2 and TRBJ2-5; D gene unclear. Trimming removed 0 bases from V and 7 bases from J, with 18 bases in between. This CDR3 is built from 16 residues. Germline V lookup: CDR1 SGHAT, CDR2 FQNNGV. CDR3 nucleotides: TGTGCCAGCAGCTTAGACTTCGGATCCCTATCGGTGACCCAGTACTTC. Translation: CASSLDFGSLSVTQYF.

The CDR3 loop is CSASEVDTNTEAFF. CDR3 nucleotide sequence: TGCAGTGCTAGCGAGGTTGACACCAACACTGAAGCTTTCTTT. V is TRBV20-1 and J is TRBJ1-1; D is unresolved. Germline V CDR1 and CDR2: DFQATT, SNEGSKA (reference sequence). Between the trimmed V and J ends, which lost 3 bases and 2 bases, there was a span of 13 bases. This CDR3 is 14 amino acids long.

The table lists this clonotype with a few counts. The chain links TRBV9 to TRBJ2-1; D assignment may be TRBD1 or TRBD2 (5 bases each). The germline V gene encodes CDR1 SGDLS and CDR2 YYNGEE. The V end was cut by 0 bases, the J end by 4 bases, with 11 bases between. The CDR3 totals 15 residues. CDR3 nucleotide sequence: TGTGCCAGCAGCGTAGTGGGGGTCGGGTACAATGAGCAGTTCTTC. This sequence encodes CASSVVGVGYNEQFF.

This clonotype was seen more than once but under ten times. The chain links TRBV28 to TRBJ2-5, with D perhaps TRBD2 (5 bases). Germline lookup yields CDR1 MDHEN and CDR2 SYDVKM. V dropped 6 bases and J dropped 4 bases, with 12 bases sitting between them. The CDR3 extends over 13 amino acids. The CDR3 DNA follows: TGTGCCAGCAGCGAACGGGGTAGAGAGACCCAGTACTTC. It translates to CASSERGRETQYF.

This clonotype was seen only a few times. The chain links TRBV5-5 to TRBJ2-1, with D tentatively TRBD2 (6 bases). This CDR3 region has 15 residues. V lost 0 bases and J 9 bases, leaving 16 bases between the germline ends. Per the germline V gene, CDR1 is SGHKS and CDR2 is YYEKEE (reference sequence). The CDR3 sequence: CASSLVVAAYGEQFF. DNA for the CDR3: TGTGCCAGCAGCTTGGTGGTAGCGGCTTATGGTGAGCAGTTCTTC.

The V gene is TRBV19, the J gene TRBJ2-7; 7 bases align to TRBD2. With V trimmed by 2 bases and J by 0 bases, 7 bases remained unmatched. Germline V gene data show CDR1 as LNHDA and CDR2 as SQIVND (reference sequence). The CDR3 totals 16 residues. CDR3 amino acids: CASSISASGASYEQYF. In DNA form, the CDR3 reads TGTGCCAGTAGTATAAGCGCGAGCGGGGCCTCCTACGAGCAGTACTTC.

This clonotype occurred a few times. The V and J genes are TRBV5-4 and TRBJ2-1; D is unclear. V was clipped by 1 base and J by 7 bases, with 9 bases between them. Germline V gene sequence: CDR1 SGHNT, CDR2 YYREEE (reference sequence). This CDR3 comprises 13 residues. This CDR3 is CASSLPSGNEQFF. The CDR3 region has the DNA TGTGCCAGCAGCTTGCCCTCGGGTAATGAGCAGTTCTTC.